Listed here are 9 T cell receptor beta chains from one sample, sequenced in a study of blood T cell repertoires in COVID-19. Profiled with immunoSEQ multiplex PCR; TCRdb holds only in-frame clones, not every one. The sample has around 50,000 clones, roughly 80% seen once. The source material was peripheral blood. Receptors were obtained from a human donor in a cohort sampled during active COVID-19.

This clone was seen once. Other nucleotide sequences from this sample produce the same CDR3. The genes are TRBV18 and TRBJ1-2; the D is unclear. Trimming left V 2 bases short and J 8 bases short, with 18 bases between. Germline V gene sequence: CDR1 KGHSH, CDR2 LQKENI. CDR3 length equals 15 residues. The CDR3 DNA is TGTGCCAGCTCACCAAATATGGCGGGGTCCTACGGCTACACCTTC. It codes for CASSPNMAGSYGYTF. Filled out from reference TRBV18 and TRBJ1-2, the complete variable domain reads NAGVMQNPRHLVRRRGQEARLRCSPMKGHSHVYWYRQLPEEGLKFMVYLQKENIIDESGMPKERFSAEFPKEGPSILRIQQVVRGDSAAYFCASSPNMAGSYGYTFGSGTRLTVV.

The chain uses TRBV11-2 and TRBJ1-1, with TRBD1 as a possible D gene (6 bases). Trimming left V 1 base short and J 4 bases short, with 22 bases between. The CDR3 loop spans 18 amino acids. Germline V gene sequence: CDR1 SGHAT, CDR2 FQNNGV. CDR3 sequence (DNA): TGTGCCAGCAGCTTAGGGGCCGGCGGGGGCCCCCGGGTCACTGAAGCTTTCTTT. Translated, it gives CASSLGAGGGPRVTEAFF. The full variable domain, in which reference TRBV11-2 and TRBJ1-1 provide the parts outside the CDR3, is EAGVAQSPRYKIIEKRQSVAFWCNPISGHATLYWYQQILGQGPKLLIQFQNNGVVDDSQLPKDRFSAERLKGVDSTLKIQPAKLEDSAVYLCASSLGAGGGPRVTEAFFGQGTRLTVV.

CDR3 residues: CASSPPRGRLAGTDTQYF. CDR3 DNA: TGTGCCAGCTCACCCCCCAGGGGGCGGCTAGCGGGGACAGATACGCAGTATTTT. This chain uses TRBV18 with TRBJ2-3; D is perhaps TRBD2 (9 bases). The CDR3 has 18 amino acids. V lost 3 bases and J 3 bases, leaving 22 bases between the germline ends. The germline V gene encodes CDR1 KGHSH and CDR2 LQKENI.

The chain employs TRBV9 and TRBJ2-5; 9 bases are a match to TRBD2. In germline, CDR1 is SGDLS, CDR2 YYNGEE. J gave up 1 base and V 3 bases, and 7 bases lay outside the gene matches. The CDR3 covers 16 residues. The CDR3, as DNA: TGTGCCAGCAGCGCTACTAGCGGGCGTCCCCAAGAGACCCAGTACTTC. Its protein is CASSATSGRPQETQYF.

This rearrangement joins TRBV27 to TRBJ1-2, with D unresolved. V dropped 3 bases and J dropped 6 bases, with 8 bases sitting between them. Germline V lookup: CDR1 MNHEY, CDR2 SMNVEV (reference sequence). The CDR3 runs to 12 residues. This chain's CDR3 is CASSLVGDGYTF. The CDR3 coding sequence is TGTGCCAGCAGTTTGGTGGGCGATGGCTACACCTTC.

This sequence joins TRBV30 and TRBJ1-6, with D tentatively TRBD1 (6 bases). The CDR3 contains 13 residues. From germline, CDR1 is GTSNPN and CDR2 SVGIG (reference sequence). The V and J ends lost 5 bases and 4 bases respectively, with 9 bases between them. CDR3 protein: CAWLGQYNSPLHF. In DNA form, the CDR3 reads TGTGCCTGGCTCGGACAGTATAATTCACCCCTCCACTTT.

The V and J genes are TRBV9 and TRBJ2-1; D remains ambiguous. The germline V gene has CDR1 SGDLS and CDR2 YYNGEE. Trimming removed 3 bases at V and 1 base at J, with 11 bases between. CDR3 length: 15 amino acids. In nucleotides, the CDR3 is TGTGCCAGCAGCGCCCACTTACTATCCTACAATGAGCAGTTCTTC. Translation gives CASSAHLLSYNEQFF.

J is TRBJ2-3 and V is TRBV11-2; weak D call: TRBD2 (6 bases). Trimming took 5 bases from V and 4 from J, leaving 16 bases between them. Germline-derived CDR1 and CDR2 are SGHAT and FQNNGV. The CDR3 loop spans 15 amino acids. CDR3 sequence (DNA): TGTGCCAGCAGCCTCACTCTAGCGTTCGCAGATACGCAGTATTTT. This encodes CASSLTLAFADTQYF.

This sequence joins TRBV20-1 and TRBJ2-1, with TRBD1 matching over 9 bases. Germline trimming cut 0 bases from V and 14 bases from J; bases unmatched to any gene: 2. The length of the CDR3 is 11 residues. Germline assignment: CDR1 DFQATT and CDR2 SNEGSKA (reference sequence). CDR3 nucleotide sequence: TGCAGTGCTAGAGATTGGGACAGGGAGTTCTTC. It specifies CSARDWDREFF.